Below, one TCR beta chain is given with its context. Authors' analysis steps: It was from reference gene primer amplification that nucleated cell counts were estimated. TCRdb's table, derived via immunoSEQ multiplex PCR, lists solely in-frame clones and lacks some. The V and J calls and the clone size are those of that table, but D and trimming were determined from the DNA. The repertoire holds more than 250,000 clones, with about 87% as singletons. Those enrolled, adults aged roughly 18 to 95 years, came from about two dozen US areas. This entry belongs to a study of blood T cell repertoires in COVID-19. Turning to the study itself: From T cells, B-cell-depleted T cells, or PBMCs came the material, which was cDNA or gDNA.

The length of the CDR3 is 13 residues. Germline V lookup: CDR1 MNHEY, CDR2 SMNVEV (reference sequence). V was pared by 8 bases and J by 6 bases, with 14 bases between. The receptor's source is a woman aged 40 to 50 with acute COVID-19. The sequencing sample was made of PBMCs or T cells enriched from blood (not recorded which). V usage is TRBV27 and J usage is TRBJ1-5; D may be TRBD1 (5 bases). DNA of the CDR3: TGTGCCAGCGGTGGGGGGGGAGCTCAGCCCCAGCATTTT. It is translated as CASGGGGAQPQHF.